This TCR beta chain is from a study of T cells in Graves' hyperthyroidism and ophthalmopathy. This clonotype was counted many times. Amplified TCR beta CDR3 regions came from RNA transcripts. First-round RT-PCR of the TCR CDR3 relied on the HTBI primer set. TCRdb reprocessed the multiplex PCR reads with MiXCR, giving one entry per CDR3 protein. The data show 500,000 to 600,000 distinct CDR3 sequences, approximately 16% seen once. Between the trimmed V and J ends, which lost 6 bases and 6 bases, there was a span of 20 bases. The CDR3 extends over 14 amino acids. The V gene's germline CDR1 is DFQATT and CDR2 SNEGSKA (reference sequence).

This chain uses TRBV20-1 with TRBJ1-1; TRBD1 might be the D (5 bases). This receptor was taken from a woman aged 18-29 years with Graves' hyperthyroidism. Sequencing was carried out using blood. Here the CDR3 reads CSARLGGGVSEAFF. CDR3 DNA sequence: TGCAGTGCCCGGTTGGGAGGAGGGGTTTCTGAAGCTTTCTTT.